What follows is one T cell receptor (beta chain) and its context. No antigen is known for it. Vbeta (60) and Jbeta (13) primers were used in the PCR. TCRdb's copy holds only in-frame clones and misses some; the assay was immunoSEQ multiplex PCR. The repertoire has 65,000 to 80,000 clones, roughly 72% of them found once; the top ten carry about 9.1%. This entry belongs to a study of cytomegalovirus exposure and HLA in healthy donors. Study-wide points: Data from an earlier analysis indicated that most TCR beta V segments were productive either about 90% or about 30% of the time.

V was pared by 2 bases and J by 5 bases, with 15 bases between. Germline V gene sequence: CDR1 MNHEY, CDR2 SMNVEV (reference sequence). The CDR3 is 15 residues long. The gene calls are TRBV27 and TRBJ2-5; tentatively, D is TRBD2 (6 bases). Material: PBMCs. The source of this sequence is a man aged 35-49 years in good health and CMV-seropositive. CDR3 nucleotide sequence: TGTGCCAGCAGTTTAGGAGGGAGTTGGTCGGAGACCCAGTACTTC. Amino acids: CASSLGGSWSETQYF.